Below, 16 T cell receptor beta chains from the same sample are listed, as sequenced in a study of T-cell reconstitution after alpha-beta-depleted transplantation in children (dated by TCRdb to the mid-2010s). Library creation used PCR. Sequencing was carried out with an Illumina HiSeq 2500. Molecular barcoding was employed in the preparation of TCR libraries, with unique molecular identifiers being used to normalize TCRbeta repertoire quantification. The raw public data were reprocessed by TCRdb itself: fastp quality trimming at Q25, MiXCR clonotype calling, in-frame beta chains only. Rows with one shared CDR3 protein collapse into an entry with the most common genes and DNA. This sample gives 540,000 or so distinct CDR3 sequences in total; 23% of them show up just once. 13% to 15% of the sample comes from the top ten. What this sample's treatment or condition label stands for: allogeneic hematopoietic cell transplantation with graft depleted of TCRalphabeta T cells and CD19 B cells.

Here the sequenced sample was PBMCs, mostly from graft donor cells, taken 360 days after TCRalphabeta/CD19-depleted stem cell transplant. These receptors originate from a boy younger than two who had a stem cell transplant for acute myeloid leukemia, so the T cells may come from the graft donor.

This clonotype was seen a few times. This sequence joins TRBV7-3 and TRBJ2-1, with TRBD2 as a possible D gene (6 bases). The CDR3 totals 12 residues. Trimming took 3 bases from V and 10 from J, leaving 10 bases between them. CDR1 and CDR2 (germline): SGHTA, FQGTGA. This chain's CDR3 is CASSFLSGEQFF. The CDR3 coding sequence is TGTGCCAGCAGCTTCCTGAGCGGGGAGCAGTTCTTC. Full variable domain (missing parts from reference TRBV7-3 and TRBJ2-1): GAGVSQTPSNKVTEKGKYVELRCDPISGHTALYWYRQSLGQGPEFLIYFQGTGAADDSGLPNDRFFAVRPEGSVSTLKIQRTERGDSAVYLCASSFLSGEQFFGPGTRLTVL.

This clonotype was detected a few times. This chain links TRBV27 with TRBJ1-5; 8 positions match TRBD1. This CDR3 has 14 residues. The V segment lost 8 bases and the J segment 0 bases; nucleotides outside the gene matches: 3. CDR1 and CDR2 (germline): MNHEY, SMNVEV (reference sequence). In nucleotides, the CDR3 is TGTGCCAGCCAGGGGGCGGATAGCAATCAGCCCCAGCATTTT. It codes for CASQGADSNQPQHF.

This chain links TRBV20-1 with TRBJ1-2; 8 bases line up with TRBD1. The CDR3 has 14 residues. V gave up 3 bases and J gave up 8 bases; unmatched junction bases: 11. Germline CDR1 is DFQATT and CDR2 is SNEGSKA (reference sequence). The CDR3 DNA is TGCAGTGCTAGCCGGGACAGGTACCCGTCGGGCTACACCTTC. Protein sequence: CSASRDRYPSGYTF.

This clonotype showed up just a few times. The V gene is TRBV20-1, the J gene TRBJ1-5; possible D gene TRBD1, 5 bases. This CDR3 has 14 residues. Trimming left V 4 bases short and J 2 bases short, with 12 bases between. CDR1 DFQATT and CDR2 SNEGSKA come from the germline V gene (reference sequence). Written as DNA, the CDR3 is TGCAGTGCTACCCTCGGGGCAGGCAATCAGCCCCAGCATTTT. Its translation: CSATLGAGNQPQHF.

CDR3 amino acids: CASSRVTSGGDQETQYF. DNA of the CDR3: TGCGCCAGCAGCCGCGTGACTAGCGGGGGGGACCAAGAGACCCAGTACTTC. The chain combines TRBV4-3 with TRBJ2-5, with TRBD2 matching over 14 bases. The CDR3 is 17 amino acids. Trimming took 4 bases from V and 0 from J; bases not matched to a gene: 4. Germline-derived CDR1 and CDR2 are LGHNA and YSLEER.

This clonotype has at least ten counts. The chain is built from TRBV12-3 or TRBV12-4 and TRBJ1-1; maybe TRBD1 (6 bases). V lost 3 bases and J 1 base, leaving 15 bases between the germline ends. This CDR3 is built from 16 residues. CDR3 loop: CASSFGAGVPNTEAFF. The CDR3 DNA sequence: TGTGCCAGCAGTTTTGGGGCAGGGGTTCCGAACACTGAAGCTTTCTTT.

This clonotype was recorded at least ten times. The chain couples TRBV28 to TRBJ2-1; 13 bases are shared with TRBD2. This CDR3 spans 16 amino acids. Germline trimming cut 2 bases from V and 9 bases from J; bases unmatched to any gene: 7. Germline values: CDR1 MDHEN, CDR2 SYDVKM. The DNA for the CDR3 is TGTGCCAGCAGTTTACCACGGACTAGCGGGGGCGGTGAGCAGTTCTTC. It encodes CASSLPRTSGGGEQFF.

CDR3 in amino acids: CASSLAHSGGANGYTF. The CDR3 region has the DNA TGTGCCAGCAGTTTAGCGCACTCAGGGGGCGCGAATGGCTACACCTTC. The V gene is TRBV12-3 or TRBV12-4, the J gene TRBJ1-2; 8 bases are a match to TRBD1. The CDR3 is 16 residues long. V lost 0 bases, J lost 6 bases, and 9 bases stayed unmatched.

This chain joins TRBV6-1 and TRBJ2-5, with 8 positions matching TRBD2. Germline CDR1 is MNHNS and CDR2 is SASEGT. With 6 bases clipped from V and 5 bases from J, the junction kept 11 bases outside the gene matches. This CDR3 is built from 15 residues. As DNA, the CDR3 is TGTGCCAGCAGCCCGCAGGGGCGCGGGAGGGAGACCCAGTACTTC. This codes for CASSPQGRGRETQYF.

The sample holds many counts of this clonotype. The genes are TRBV29-1 and TRBJ2-7; D possibly corresponds to TRBD2 (6 bases). CDR3 length equals 13 residues. The germline gives CDR1 SQVTM, CDR2 ANQGSEA. Written as DNA, the CDR3 is TGCTCGAGGGGCAGGGAGGACTCCTACGAGCAGTACTTC. Its translation is CSRGREDSYEQYF.

This clonotype was counted a few times. The V gene is TRBV20-1, the J gene TRBJ2-7; D ambiguous. Between the trimmed V and J ends, which lost 0 bases and 6 bases, there was a span of 9 bases. CDR1 is DFQATT and CDR2 is SNEGSKA in the germline V gene (reference sequence). This CDR3 comprises 12 residues. The CDR3 sequence is CSARENLSEQYF. CDR3 sequence (DNA): TGCAGTGCTAGAGAAAATCTGAGCGAGCAGTACTTC.

This chain uses TRBV7-9 with TRBJ2-4, with D perhaps TRBD1 (5 bases). The CDR3 has 14 residues. Trimming took 8 bases from V and 0 from J, leaving 11 bases between them. Germline assignment: CDR1 SEHNR and CDR2 FQNEAQ (reference sequence). The CDR3 loop reads CASAFQGAKNIQYF. For the CDR3, the DNA is TGTGCCAGCGCATTTCAGGGAGCCAAAAACATTCAGTACTTC.

This clonotype appeared a single time. A much larger clonotype is one base distant, so this may be a read error. The chain combines TRBV7-3 with TRBJ2-7; TRBD2 aligns across 8 bases. The CDR3 consists of 14 residues. Losses at the gene ends were 2 bases for V and 8 bases for J; bases not matched to a gene: 8. Germline-derived CDR1 and CDR2 are SGHTA and FQGTGA. The CDR3 region is CASSLDGLAPKQYF. CDR3 DNA sequence: TGTGCCAGCAGCTTAGATGGACTAGCTCCCAAGCAGTACTTC. Combining the CDR3 with reference TRBV7-3 and TRBJ2-7 gives the whole variable domain GAGVSQTPSNKVTEKGKYVELRCDPISGHTALYWYRQSLGQGPEFLIYFQGTGAADDSGLPNDRFFAVRPEGSVSTLKIQRTERGDSAVYLCASSLDGLAPKQYFGPGTRLTVT.

This clonotype was observed many times. The rearrangement joins TRBV20-1 to TRBJ1-3; D uncertain. This CDR3 spans 15 amino acids. V lost 6 bases to trimming and J lost 3 bases, with 18 bases between them. The germline V gene has CDR1 DFQATT and CDR2 SNEGSKA (reference sequence). CDR3 in amino acids: CSAPLPTSGGNTIYF. CDR3 sequence (DNA): TGCAGTGCCCCACTTCCAACCTCGGGTGGAAACACCATATATTTT.

In this sample, this clonotype turned up many times. The chain employs TRBV7-9 and TRBJ2-5; no clear D. Trimming removed 1 base at V and 0 bases at J, with 9 bases between. This CDR3 comprises 15 residues. In germline, CDR1 is SEHNR, CDR2 FQNEAQ (reference sequence). In DNA, the CDR3 is TGTGCCAGCAGCTTAGGGACGGAACACCAAGAGACCCAGTACTTC. Its protein is CASSLGTEHQETQYF.

V and J are TRBV20-1 and TRBJ1-5; a weak D match, TRBD1 (5 bases). Germline lookup yields CDR1 DFQATT and CDR2 SNEGSKA (reference sequence). The germline V and J ends were trimmed by 3 bases and 3 bases, with 18 bases remaining between them. This CDR3 comprises 16 residues. CDR3: CSASLRGVGDNQPQHF. The CDR3 DNA reads TGCAGTGCTAGTCTTCGGGGCGTGGGGGACAATCAGCCCCAGCATTTT.